This T cell receptor (beta chain) was observed in a study of cytomegalovirus exposure and HLA in healthy donors. Trimming removed 4 bases at V and 3 bases at J, with 17 bases between. This CDR3 has 15 residues. Germline CDR1 SGHRS, CDR2 YFSETQ. TCRdb keeps only in-frame clones here, not all; method: immunoSEQ multiplex PCR. The sample yields roughly 64,000 clones, over 85% seen once. Study results and limitations: In vitro data verified three CMV-associated chains as specific for CMV antigens.

With respect to this clone: The antigen is unknown.

The chain employs TRBV5-1 and TRBJ2-7; perhaps TRBD2 as D (6 bases). The specimen was PBMCs. The sequence was obtained from a woman aged 18-35 years in good health and CMV-seropositive. The CDR3 region is CASSERKAGNYEQYF. CDR3 sequence (DNA): TGCGCCAGCAGCGAGCGGAAGGCGGGAAACTACGAGCAGTACTTC.